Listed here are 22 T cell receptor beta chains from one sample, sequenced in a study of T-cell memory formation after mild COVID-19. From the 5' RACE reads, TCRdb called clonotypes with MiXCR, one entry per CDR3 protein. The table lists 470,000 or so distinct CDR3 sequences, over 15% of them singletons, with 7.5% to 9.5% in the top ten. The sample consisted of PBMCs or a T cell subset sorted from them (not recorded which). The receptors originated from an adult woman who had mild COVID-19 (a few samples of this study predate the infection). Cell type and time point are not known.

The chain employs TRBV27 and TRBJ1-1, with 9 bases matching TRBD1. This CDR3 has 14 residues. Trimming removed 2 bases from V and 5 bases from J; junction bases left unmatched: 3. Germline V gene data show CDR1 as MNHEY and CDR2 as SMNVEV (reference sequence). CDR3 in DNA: TGTGCCAGCAGTTTACGGGGGACAGGGACTGAAGCTTTCTTT. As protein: CASSLRGTGTEAFF.

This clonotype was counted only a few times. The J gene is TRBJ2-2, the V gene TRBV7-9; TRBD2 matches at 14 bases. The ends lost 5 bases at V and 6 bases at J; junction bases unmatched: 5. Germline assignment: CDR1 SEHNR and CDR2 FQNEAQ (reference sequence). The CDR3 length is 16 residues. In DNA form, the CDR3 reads TGTGCCAGCAGCCGGGGACTAGCGGGAGTCCCCGGGGAGCTGTTTTTT. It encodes CASSRGLAGVPGELFF.

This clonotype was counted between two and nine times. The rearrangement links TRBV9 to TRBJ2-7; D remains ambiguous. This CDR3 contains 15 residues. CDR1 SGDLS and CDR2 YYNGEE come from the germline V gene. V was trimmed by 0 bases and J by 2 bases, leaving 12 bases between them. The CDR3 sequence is CASSVGSAAPYEQYF. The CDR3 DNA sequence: TGTGCCAGCAGCGTAGGTTCTGCAGCTCCCTACGAGCAGTACTTC.

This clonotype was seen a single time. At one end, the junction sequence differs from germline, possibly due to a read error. CDR3 sequence: CAISPQAPPNEQVF. The CDR3 coding sequence is TGTGCCATCAGCCCCCAGGCTCCCCCCAATGAGCAGGTCTTC. The chain recombines TRBV10-3 with TRBJ2-1, with no clear D. From germline, CDR1 is ENHRY and CDR2 SYGVKD. The CDR3 spans 14 residues.

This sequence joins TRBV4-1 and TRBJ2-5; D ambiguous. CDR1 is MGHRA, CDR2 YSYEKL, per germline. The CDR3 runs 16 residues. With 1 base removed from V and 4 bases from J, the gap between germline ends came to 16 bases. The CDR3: CASSQVPDPGRETQYF. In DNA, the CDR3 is TGCGCCAGCAGCCAAGTACCGGACCCAGGACGAGAGACCCAGTACTTC.

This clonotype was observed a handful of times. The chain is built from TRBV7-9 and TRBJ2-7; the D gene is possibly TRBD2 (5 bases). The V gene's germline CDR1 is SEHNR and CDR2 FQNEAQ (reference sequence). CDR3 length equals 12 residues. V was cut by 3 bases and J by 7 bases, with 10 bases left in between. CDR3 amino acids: CASSFTSVEQYF. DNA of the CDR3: TGTGCCAGCAGCTTCACTAGTGTTGAGCAGTACTTC.

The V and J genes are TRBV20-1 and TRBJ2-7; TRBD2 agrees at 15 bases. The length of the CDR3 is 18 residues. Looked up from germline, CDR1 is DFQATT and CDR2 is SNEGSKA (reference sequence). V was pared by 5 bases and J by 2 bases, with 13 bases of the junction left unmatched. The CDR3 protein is CSAGAGGLAGGPTYEQYF. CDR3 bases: TGCAGTGCTGGCGCAGGGGGACTAGCGGGAGGTCCGACCTACGAGCAGTACTTC.

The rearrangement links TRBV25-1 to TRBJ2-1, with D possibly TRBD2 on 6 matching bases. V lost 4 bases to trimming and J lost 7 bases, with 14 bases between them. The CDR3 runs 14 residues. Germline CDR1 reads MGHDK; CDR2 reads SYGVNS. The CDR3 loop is CASSAPGSRNEQFF. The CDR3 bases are TGTGCCAGCAGTGCCCCCGGGAGCAGGAATGAGCAGTTCTTC.

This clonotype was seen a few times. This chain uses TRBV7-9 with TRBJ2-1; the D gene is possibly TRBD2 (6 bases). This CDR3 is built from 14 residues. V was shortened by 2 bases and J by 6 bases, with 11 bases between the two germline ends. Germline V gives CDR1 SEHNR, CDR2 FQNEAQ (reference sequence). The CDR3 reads CASSLSVGSNEQFF. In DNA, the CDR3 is TGTGCCAGCAGCTTATCGGTCGGGAGCAATGAGCAGTTCTTC.

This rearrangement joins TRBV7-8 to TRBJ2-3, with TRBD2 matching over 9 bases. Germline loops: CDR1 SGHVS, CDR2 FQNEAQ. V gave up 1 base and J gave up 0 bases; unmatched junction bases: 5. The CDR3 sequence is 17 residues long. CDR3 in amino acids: CASSLVSTSGSTDTQYF. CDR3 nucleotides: TGTGCCAGCAGCTTAGTGTCGACTAGCGGAAGCACAGATACGCAGTATTTT.

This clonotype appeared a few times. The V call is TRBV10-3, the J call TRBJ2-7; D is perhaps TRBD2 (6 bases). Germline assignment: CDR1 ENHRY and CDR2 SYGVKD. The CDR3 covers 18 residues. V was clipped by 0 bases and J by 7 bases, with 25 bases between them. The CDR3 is CAISESRIVGGRGGEQYF. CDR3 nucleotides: TGTGCCATCAGTGAGTCGAGGATAGTCGGGGGACGCGGCGGGGAGCAGTACTTC.

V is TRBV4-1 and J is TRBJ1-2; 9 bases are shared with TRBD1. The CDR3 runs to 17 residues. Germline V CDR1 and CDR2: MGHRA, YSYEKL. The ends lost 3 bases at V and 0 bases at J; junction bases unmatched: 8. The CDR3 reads CASSQSDRGEPNYGYTF. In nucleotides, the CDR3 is TGCGCCAGCAGCCAGTCCGACAGGGGGGAACCTAACTATGGCTACACCTTC.

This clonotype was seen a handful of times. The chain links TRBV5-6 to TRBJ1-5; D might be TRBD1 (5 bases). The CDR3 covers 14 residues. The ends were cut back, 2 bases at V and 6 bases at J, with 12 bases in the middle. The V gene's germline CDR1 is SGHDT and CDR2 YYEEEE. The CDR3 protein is CASSFLQGGQPQHF. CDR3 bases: TGTGCCAGCAGCTTTCTGCAGGGAGGTCAGCCCCAGCATTTT.

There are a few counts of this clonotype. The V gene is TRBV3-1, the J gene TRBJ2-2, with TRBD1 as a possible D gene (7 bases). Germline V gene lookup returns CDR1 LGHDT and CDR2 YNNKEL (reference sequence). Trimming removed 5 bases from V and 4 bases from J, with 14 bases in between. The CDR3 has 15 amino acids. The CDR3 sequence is CASSSQGTPTGELFF. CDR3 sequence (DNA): TGTGCCAGCAGCTCACAGGGGACTCCCACCGGGGAGCTGTTTTTT. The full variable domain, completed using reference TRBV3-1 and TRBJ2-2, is DTAVSQTPKYLVTQMGNDKSIKCEQNLGHDTMYWYKQDSKKFLKIMFSYNNKELIINETVPNRFSPKSPDKAHLNLHINSLELGDSAVYFCASSSQGTPTGELFFGEGSRLTVL.

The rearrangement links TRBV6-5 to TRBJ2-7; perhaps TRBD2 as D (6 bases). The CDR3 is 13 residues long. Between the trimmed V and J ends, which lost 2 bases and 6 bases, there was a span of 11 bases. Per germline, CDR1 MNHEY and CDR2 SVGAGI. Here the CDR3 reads CASSYAQGGEQYF. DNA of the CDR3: TGTGCCAGCAGTTACGCGCAGGGAGGCGAGCAGTACTTC.

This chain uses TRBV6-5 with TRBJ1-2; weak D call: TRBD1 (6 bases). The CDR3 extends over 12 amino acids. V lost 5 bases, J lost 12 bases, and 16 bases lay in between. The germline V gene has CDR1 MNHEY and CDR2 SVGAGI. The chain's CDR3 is CASSTQTGSNTF. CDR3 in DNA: TGTGCCAGCAGTACCCAAACAGGGTCCAACACCTTC.

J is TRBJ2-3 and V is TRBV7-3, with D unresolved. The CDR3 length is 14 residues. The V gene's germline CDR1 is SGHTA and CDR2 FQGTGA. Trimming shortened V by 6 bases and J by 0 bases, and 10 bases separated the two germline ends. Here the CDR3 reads CASRPTLSTDTQYF. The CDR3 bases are TGTGCCAGCAGGCCGACCCTTAGCACAGATACGCAGTATTTT.

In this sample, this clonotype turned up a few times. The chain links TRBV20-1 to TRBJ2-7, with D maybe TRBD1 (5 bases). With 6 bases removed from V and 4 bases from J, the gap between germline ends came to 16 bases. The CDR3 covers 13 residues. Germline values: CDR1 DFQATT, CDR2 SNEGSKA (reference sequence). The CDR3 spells CSAKDSDFYEQYF. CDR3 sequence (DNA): TGCAGTGCCAAAGACAGTGACTTTTACGAGCAGTACTTC.

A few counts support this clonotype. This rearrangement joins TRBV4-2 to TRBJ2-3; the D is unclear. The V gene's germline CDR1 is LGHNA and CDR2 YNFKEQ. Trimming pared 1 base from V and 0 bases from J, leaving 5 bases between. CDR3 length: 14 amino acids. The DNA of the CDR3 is TGTGCCAGCAGCCAAGGGTCGAGCACAGATACGCAGTATTTT. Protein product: CASSQGSSTDTQYF.

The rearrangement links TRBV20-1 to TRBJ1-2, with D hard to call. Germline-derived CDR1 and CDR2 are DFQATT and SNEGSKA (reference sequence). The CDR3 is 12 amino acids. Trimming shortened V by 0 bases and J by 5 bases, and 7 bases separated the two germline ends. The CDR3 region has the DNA TGCAGTGCTAGAGATTCAGGTTATGGCTACACCTTC. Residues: CSARDSGYGYTF.

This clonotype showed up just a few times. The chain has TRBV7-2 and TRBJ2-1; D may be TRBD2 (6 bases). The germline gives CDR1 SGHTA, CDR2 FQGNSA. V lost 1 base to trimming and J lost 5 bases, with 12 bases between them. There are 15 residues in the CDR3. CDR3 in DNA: TGTGCCAGCAGCTTAGAGGCGGGGACTGACAATGAGCAGTTCTTC. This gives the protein CASSLEAGTDNEQFF.

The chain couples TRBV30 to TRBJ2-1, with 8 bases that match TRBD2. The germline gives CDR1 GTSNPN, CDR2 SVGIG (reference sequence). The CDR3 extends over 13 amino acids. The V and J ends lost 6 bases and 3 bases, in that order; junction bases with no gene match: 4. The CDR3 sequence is CACSGVIYNEQFF. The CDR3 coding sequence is TGTGCCTGTAGCGGGGTTATCTACAATGAGCAGTTCTTC.